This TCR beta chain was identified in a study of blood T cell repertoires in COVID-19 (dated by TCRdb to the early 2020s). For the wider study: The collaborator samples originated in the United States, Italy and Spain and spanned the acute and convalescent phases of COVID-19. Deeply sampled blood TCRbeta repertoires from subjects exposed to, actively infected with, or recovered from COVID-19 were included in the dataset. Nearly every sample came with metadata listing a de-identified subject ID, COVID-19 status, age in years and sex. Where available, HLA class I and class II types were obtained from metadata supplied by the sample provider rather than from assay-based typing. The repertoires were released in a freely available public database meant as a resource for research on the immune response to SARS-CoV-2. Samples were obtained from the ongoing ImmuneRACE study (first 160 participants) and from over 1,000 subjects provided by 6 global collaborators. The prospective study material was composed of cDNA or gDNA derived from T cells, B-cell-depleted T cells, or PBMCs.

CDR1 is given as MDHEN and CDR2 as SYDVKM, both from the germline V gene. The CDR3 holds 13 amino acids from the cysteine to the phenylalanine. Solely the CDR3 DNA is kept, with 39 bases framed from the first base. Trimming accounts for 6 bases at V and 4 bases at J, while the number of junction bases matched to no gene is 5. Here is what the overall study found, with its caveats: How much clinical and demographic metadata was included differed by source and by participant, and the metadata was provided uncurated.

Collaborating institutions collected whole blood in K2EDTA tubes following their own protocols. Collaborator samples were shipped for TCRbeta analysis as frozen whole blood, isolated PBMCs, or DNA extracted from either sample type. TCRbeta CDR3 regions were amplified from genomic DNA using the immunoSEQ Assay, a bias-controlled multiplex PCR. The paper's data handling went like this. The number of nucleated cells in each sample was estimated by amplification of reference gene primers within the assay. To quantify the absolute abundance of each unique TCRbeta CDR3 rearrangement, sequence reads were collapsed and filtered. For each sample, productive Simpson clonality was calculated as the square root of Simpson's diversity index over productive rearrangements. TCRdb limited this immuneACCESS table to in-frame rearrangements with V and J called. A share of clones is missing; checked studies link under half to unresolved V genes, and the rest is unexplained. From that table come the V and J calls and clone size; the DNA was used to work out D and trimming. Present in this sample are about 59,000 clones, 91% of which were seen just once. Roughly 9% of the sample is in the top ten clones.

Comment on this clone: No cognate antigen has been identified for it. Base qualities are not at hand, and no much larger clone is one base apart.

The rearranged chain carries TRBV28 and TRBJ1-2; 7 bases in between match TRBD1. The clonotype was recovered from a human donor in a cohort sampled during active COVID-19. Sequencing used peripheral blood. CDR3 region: CASRTTGSYGYTF. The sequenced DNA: TGTGCCAGCAGAACGACAGGGTCCTATGGCTACACCTTC.